This entry lists 2 T cell receptor beta chains sequenced from one sample in a study of T-cell reconstitution after alpha-beta-depleted transplantation in children. Unique molecular identifiers were incorporated when the TCRbeta library was constructed. TCRdb ran MiXCR on the PCR reads and lists one entry per CDR3 protein. The sample has fewer than 700,000 distinct CDR3 sequences; more than 20% are singletons. This specimen consisted of PBMCs, mostly from graft donor cells, obtained 360 days after TCRalphabeta/CD19-depleted stem cell transplant. The receptors were sampled from a boy less than two years old who had a stem cell transplant for acute myeloid leukemia, so the T cells may come from the graft donor.

This clonotype was seen many times. The chain uses TRBV12-3 or TRBV12-4 and TRBJ2-1; D unclear. There are 14 residues in the CDR3. V was shortened by 5 bases and J by 4 bases, with 12 bases between the two germline ends. CDR3 nucleotides: TGTGCCAGCAGTCCTCTCGACGGTTACAATGAGCAGTTCTTC. Protein: CASSPLDGYNEQFF.

This clonotype was seen a few times. The chain couples TRBV25-1 to TRBJ2-7; D gene unclear. Germline V gives CDR1 MGHDK, CDR2 SYGVNS. CDR3 length: 12 amino acids. V lost 4 bases to trimming and J lost 3 bases, with 7 bases between them. In DNA form, the CDR3 reads TGTGCCAGCAGTGTCAGCGTCTACGAGCAGTACTTC. Translated, it gives CASSVSVYEQYF.